This TCR beta chain was obtained from a study of control samples from healthy donors and cancer patients. Germline lookup yields CDR1 LNHDA and CDR2 SQIVND (reference sequence). There are 18 residues in the CDR3. J lost 3 bases, V lost 3 bases, and 14 bases had no gene match. The table came from immunoSEQ multiplex PCR; TCRdb's copy has only in-frame clones and leaves some out. The data contain some 120,000 clones, about 93% of them singletons. This clonotype was sampled from a man aged 25 to 45 in good health. Sample: blood. J is TRBJ1-1 and V is TRBV19, with 9 bases fitting TRBD1. CDR3 amino acids: CASSIFVPGQGFDTEAFF. Written as DNA, the CDR3 is TGTGCCAGTAGTATTTTTGTCCCGGGACAGGGTTTTGACACTGAAGCTTTCTTT. Full variable domain (missing parts from reference TRBV19 and TRBJ1-1): DGGITQSPKYLFRKEGQNVTLSCEQNLNHDAMYWYRQDPGQGLRLIYYSQIVNDFQKGDIAEGYSVSREKKESFPLTVTSAQKNPTAFYLCASSIFVPGQGFDTEAFFGQGTRLTVV.